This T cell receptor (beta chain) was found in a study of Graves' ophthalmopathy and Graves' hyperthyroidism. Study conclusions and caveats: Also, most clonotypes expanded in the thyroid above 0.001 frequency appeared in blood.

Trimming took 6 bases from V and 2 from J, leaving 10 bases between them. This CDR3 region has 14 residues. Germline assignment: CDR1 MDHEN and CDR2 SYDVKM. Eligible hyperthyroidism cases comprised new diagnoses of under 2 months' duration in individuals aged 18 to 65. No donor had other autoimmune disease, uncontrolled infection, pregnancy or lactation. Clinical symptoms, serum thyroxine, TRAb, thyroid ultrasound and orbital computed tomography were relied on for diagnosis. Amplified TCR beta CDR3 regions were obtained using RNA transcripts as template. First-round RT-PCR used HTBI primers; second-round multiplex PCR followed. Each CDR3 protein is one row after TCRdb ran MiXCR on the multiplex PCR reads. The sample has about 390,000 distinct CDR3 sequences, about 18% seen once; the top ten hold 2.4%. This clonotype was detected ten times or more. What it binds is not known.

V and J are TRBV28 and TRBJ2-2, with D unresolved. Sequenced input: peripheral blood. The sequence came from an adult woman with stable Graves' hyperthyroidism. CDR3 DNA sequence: TGTGCCAGCAGGTTCGGCGGAAACACCGGGGAGCTGTTTTTT. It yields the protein CASRFGGNTGELFF. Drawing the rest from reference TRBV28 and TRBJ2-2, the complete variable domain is DVKVTQSSRYLVKRTGEKVFLECVQDMDHENMFWYRQDPGLGLRLIYFSYDVKMKEKGDIPEGYSVSREKKERFSLILESASTNQTSMYLCASRFGGNTGELFFGEGSRLTVL.